The 32 T cell receptor beta chains in this list originate from one sample, sequenced in a study of graft-versus-host responses after intestinal transplantation. The assay was immunoSEQ multiplex PCR, and TCRdb's table has in-frame clones only and misses some. The top ten hold roughly 5.5% of the sample, which has tens of thousands of clones, about 90% seen once. These receptors' targets are unknown. The starting material was unstimulated CD8+ T cells sorted from spleen or lymph node cells, obtained before intestinal transplant. These receptors all stem from a human donor who received an intestinal transplant.

The chain couples TRBV2 to TRBJ1-4; D unresolved. The V gene's germline CDR1 is SNHLY and CDR2 FYNNEI. The length of the CDR3 is 20 residues. Trimming shortened V by 1 base and J by 4 bases, and 25 bases separated the two germline ends. The CDR3 bases are TGTGCCAGCAGTGAAGGAGGCGAGTATTCCCCATGGGGTTATAATGAAAAACTGTTTTTT. This codes for CASSEGGEYSPWGYNEKLFF.

The chain is built from TRBV28 and TRBJ2-1, with a possible D match to TRBD2 (6 bases). The V gene lost 7 bases and the J gene lost 6 bases, with 16 bases spanning the gap. The V gene's germline CDR1 is MDHEN and CDR2 SYDVKM. The CDR3 loop spans 14 amino acids. The DNA for the CDR3 is TGTGCCAGCATCCAACGGGAGATTGGCAATGAGCAGTTCTTC. It translates to CASIQREIGNEQFF.

The chain recombines TRBV6-4 with TRBJ2-2, with D possibly being TRBD1 (6 bases). Trimming removed 3 bases at V and 4 bases at J, with 18 bases between. Germline V lookup: CDR1 MRHNA, CDR2 SNTAGT. This CDR3 has 17 residues. CDR3 sequence (DNA): TGTGCCAGCAGTGAGGATTCGGACAGCCGTTTCACCGGGGAGCTGTTTTTT. Its translation is CASSEDSDSRFTGELFF.

This clone was seen only once. The chain joins TRBV11-2 to TRBJ2-5; 10 bases are shared with TRBD2. Germline V gene sequence: CDR1 SGHAT, CDR2 FQNNGV. V lost 1 base and J lost 1; bases outside the gene matches: 3. The CDR3 covers 16 residues. CDR3 protein: CASSLVSSGGQETQYF. Written as DNA, the CDR3 is TGTGCCAGCAGCTTAGTATCTAGCGGGGGCCAAGAGACCCAGTACTTC.

V is TRBV5-6 and J is TRBJ2-1; D possibly corresponds to TRBD1 (7 bases). The germline CDR1 and CDR2 sequences are SGHDT and YYEEEE. V dropped 5 bases and J dropped 10 bases, with 16 bases sitting between them. This CDR3 is built from 13 residues. The DNA for the CDR3 is TGTGCCAGCAGTCCAGGGGGAGGTAGGGAGCAGTTCTTC. This codes for CASSPGGGREQFF.

The CDR3 spells CASSVSGGAADTQYF. The CDR3 nucleotides are TGTGCCAGCAGCGTTAGCGGGGGGGCGGCAGATACGCAGTATTTT. The V and J genes are TRBV9 and TRBJ2-3; 11 bases agree with TRBD2. Germline assignment: CDR1 SGDLS and CDR2 YYNGEE. The trim removed 2 bases at V and 4 bases at J, leaving 3 bases unmatched. This CDR3 spans 15 amino acids.

This clone was detected a few times. The CDR3 sequence: CASSLGHSYEQYF. DNA for the CDR3: TGTGCCAGCAGCTTAGGACATTCCTACGAGCAGTACTTC. This rearrangement joins TRBV11-2 to TRBJ2-7; no firm D call. The CDR3 is 13 residues long. Trimming shortened V by 1 base and J by 1 base, and 5 bases separated the two germline ends. The germline V gene encodes CDR1 SGHAT and CDR2 FQNNGV. Full variable domain (rest looked up from reference TRBV11-2 and TRBJ2-7): EAGVAQSPRYKIIEKRQSVAFWCNPISGHATLYWYQQILGQGPKLLIQFQNNGVVDDSQLPKDRFSAERLKGVDSTLKIQPAKLEDSAVYLCASSLGHSYEQYFGPGTRLTVT.

The chain links TRBV5-4 to TRBJ1-2, with TRBD1 as a possible D gene (6 bases). Germline lookup yields CDR1 SGHNT and CDR2 YYREEE (reference sequence). The CDR3 has 13 residues. Trimming took 4 bases from V and 7 from J, leaving 14 bases between them. In DNA form, the CDR3 reads TGTGCCAGCAGCGCGGAGGCAGGGGCTGGCTACACCTTC. Protein product: CASSAEAGAGYTF.

The chain combines TRBV6-5 with TRBJ2-1; TRBD1 is a possible D gene (5 bases). V was pared by 5 bases and J by 6 bases, with 5 bases between. The length of the CDR3 is 11 residues. Germline V gives CDR1 MNHEY, CDR2 SVGAGI. The CDR3 bases are TGTGCCAGCAGTCAGGGCAATGAGCAGTTCTTC. It specifies CASSQGNEQFF.

The chain links TRBV14 to TRBJ2-1; D may correspond to TRBD1 or TRBD2 (5 bases each). Germline V gene sequence: CDR1 SGHDN, CDR2 FVKESK. With 2 bases removed from V and 5 bases from J, the gap between germline ends came to 19 bases. The CDR3 contains 17 residues. CDR3 sequence: CASSQFGTVALNNEQFF. CDR3 nucleotides: TGTGCCAGCAGCCAATTTGGGACCGTCGCACTAAACAATGAGCAGTTCTTC.

V usage is TRBV10-2 and J usage is TRBJ2-7, with 9 bases aligning to TRBD2. The CDR3 is 14 amino acids. Germline V CDR1 and CDR2: WSHSY, SAAADI. J lost 5 bases, V lost 6 bases, and 8 bases had no gene match. CDR3 protein: CASRALAGRHEQYF. The CDR3 region has the DNA TGCGCCAGCAGGGCCCTAGCGGGACGCCACGAGCAGTACTTC.

The chain recombines TRBV2 with TRBJ2-1, with 7 bases matching TRBD1. CDR3 length equals 13 residues. Germline CDR1 and CDR2: SNHLY and FYNNEI. V lost 6 bases and J lost 3; bases outside the gene matches: 2. As DNA, the CDR3 is TGTGCCAGCAGGGGGGACAGCTACAATGAGCAGTTCTTC. Translated, it gives CASRGDSYNEQFF.

CDR3 coding DNA: TGTGCCAGCAGCCCGGTGGCTAGCGCTTCCTACGAGCAGTACTTC. Protein product: CASSPVASASYEQYF. The rearrangement links TRBV5-4 to TRBJ2-7, with TRBD2 as a possible D gene (6 bases). This CDR3 has 15 amino acids. CDR1 and CDR2 from the germline V gene are SGHNT and YYREEE (reference sequence). Trimming took off 4 bases at V and 1 base at J, with 15 bases between the two ends. The whole variable domain, remainder taken from reference TRBV5-4 and TRBJ2-7, is ETGVTQSPTHLIKTRGQQVTLRCSSQSGHNTVSWYQQALGQGPQFIFQYYREEENGRGNFPPRFSGLQFPNYSSELNVNALELDDSALYLCASSPVASASYEQYFGPGTRLTVT.

The chain employs TRBV11-2 and TRBJ2-7; no clear D. Germline loops: CDR1 SGHAT, CDR2 FQNNGV. V gave up 1 base and J gave up 6 bases, with 4 bases separating them. This CDR3 has 11 residues. CDR3 protein: CASSLGVEQYF. As DNA, the CDR3 is TGTGCCAGCAGCTTAGGGGTCGAGCAGTACTTC. The whole variable domain, filled in from reference TRBV11-2 and TRBJ2-7, reads EAGVAQSPRYKIIEKRQSVAFWCNPISGHATLYWYQQILGQGPKLLIQFQNNGVVDDSQLPKDRFSAERLKGVDSTLKIQPAKLEDSAVYLCASSLGVEQYFGPGTRLTVT.

This clone showed up just once. V usage is TRBV27 and J usage is TRBJ2-3; D may be TRBD1 or TRBD2 (5 bases each). Trimming cost V 5 bases and J 2 bases, with 11 bases left between them. Germline V lookup: CDR1 MNHEY, CDR2 SMNVEV (reference sequence). There are 14 residues in the CDR3. The CDR3 DNA follows: TGTGCCAGCAGTGTGAGGGGTGACACAGATACGCAGTATTTT. Protein: CASSVRGDTDTQYF.

The rearrangement uses TRBV7-2 and TRBJ2-5; D might be TRBD1 (6 bases). In germline, CDR1 is SGHTA, CDR2 FQGNSA. CDR3 length equals 14 residues. The ends were cut back, 4 bases at V and 3 bases at J, with 12 bases in the middle. In DNA, the CDR3 is TGTGCCAGCAGCTCAGGGGTCCTGGAAGAGACCCAGTACTTC. Translated, it gives CASSSGVLEETQYF.

The genes are TRBV6-5 and TRBJ2-1; 9 bases are shared with TRBD2. Germline lookup yields CDR1 MNHEY and CDR2 SVGAGI. V dropped 6 bases and J dropped 0; count of bases not matched to a gene: 3. This CDR3 contains 15 residues. The CDR3 DNA follows: TGTGCCAGCAGCCTAGCGGGACCCTCCTACAATGAGCAGTTCTTC. Translation: CASSLAGPSYNEQFF.

Of note for this clone: The junction departs from the called germline gene at one end, perhaps through a read error. V is TRBV9 and J is TRBJ2-1; 11 nucleotides match TRBD2. Germline V CDR1 and CDR2: SGDLS, YYNGEE. The CDR3 consists of 16 residues. The CDR3 spells CASSSTTSGSYIEQFF. DNA for the CDR3: TGTGCCAGCAGCTCAACTACTAGCGGGAGTTACATTGAGCAGTTCTTC.

This rearrangement joins TRBV28 to TRBJ1-3; a possible D gene is TRBD1 (5 bases). Germline CDR1 is MDHEN and CDR2 is SYDVKM. The CDR3 length is 18 residues. Trimming pared 9 bases from V and 0 bases from J, leaving 24 bases between. CDR3 sequence (DNA): TGTGCCAGTCAGACCGGGACCGACCATTTTTACTCTGGAAACACCATATATTTT. It specifies CASQTGTDHFYSGNTIYF. Supplemented by reference TRBV28 and TRBJ1-3, the full variable domain reads DVKVTQSSRYLVKRTGEKVFLECVQDMDHENMFWYRQDPGLGLRLIYFSYDVKMKEKGDIPEGYSVSREKKERFSLILESASTNQTSMYLCASQTGTDHFYSGNTIYFGEGSWLTVV.

This chain uses TRBV13 with TRBJ1-2; weak D call: TRBD1 (5 bases). Germline V gives CDR1 PRHDT, CDR2 FYEKMQ (reference sequence). This CDR3 is built from 15 residues. Trimming cost V 2 bases and J 4 bases, with 14 bases left between them. The CDR3 coding sequence is TGTGCCAGCAGCTTAAATTCTGGGGCTCTCTATGGCTACACCTTC. This encodes CASSLNSGALYGYTF.

The chain has TRBV6-5 and TRBJ1-5, with a tentative D call TRBD1 (6 bases). V dropped 6 bases and J dropped 6 bases, with 15 bases sitting between them. Germline V gives CDR1 MNHEY, CDR2 SVGAGI. The CDR3 runs 14 residues. As DNA, the CDR3 is TGTGCCAGCAGGATAACAGGGAGTAGTCAGCCCCAGCATTTT. Translating gives CASRITGSSQPQHF.

This rearrangement joins TRBV7-9 to TRBJ2-5; no clear D. Trimming removed 3 bases at V and 1 base at J, with 12 bases between. Germline V gene lookup returns CDR1 SEHNR and CDR2 FQNEAQ (reference sequence). The CDR3 has 15 residues. CDR3 amino acids: CASSFSETPQETQYF. CDR3 in DNA: TGTGCCAGCAGCTTTAGTGAGACACCCCAAGAGACCCAGTACTTC.

In this sample, this clone turned up once. The chain uses TRBV6-1 and TRBJ1-2; 9 nucleotides line up with TRBD1. Germline V lookup: CDR1 MNHNS, CDR2 SASEGT. V was clipped by 7 bases and J by 7 bases; unmatched bases: 10. There are 14 residues in the CDR3. Here the CDR3 reads CASKMTGGRSGYTF. The CDR3 DNA reads TGTGCCAGCAAGATGACAGGGGGGCGAAGTGGCTACACCTTC.

The chain carries TRBV14 and TRBJ1-2; no clear D gene. CDR1 SGHDN and CDR2 FVKESK come from the germline V gene. V dropped 1 base and J dropped 7 bases, with 10 bases sitting between them. The CDR3 is made up of 13 amino acids. DNA of the CDR3: TGTGCCAGCAGCCAAGTCTCATCGGGTGGCTACACCTTC. Amino acid sequence: CASSQVSSGGYTF.

This chain joins TRBV7-7 and TRBJ2-3; 8 positions agree with TRBD1. V dropped 5 bases and J dropped 3; count of bases not matched to a gene: 7. The CDR3 extends over 15 amino acids. In germline, CDR1 is SSHAT, CDR2 FNYEAQ (reference sequence). The CDR3 is CASSRGQGSTDTQYF. The CDR3 region has the DNA TGTGCCAGCAGCCGTGGACAGGGATCGACAGATACGCAGTATTTT.

This chain joins TRBV6-9 and TRBJ1-2; a possible D gene is TRBD1 (5 bases). The germline CDR1 and CDR2 sequences are MNHGY and SVAAGI. The CDR3 is 11 amino acids. Between the trimmed V and J ends, which lost 3 bases and 8 bases, there was a span of 7 bases. CDR3 sequence reads: CASSYGAGYTF. In DNA, the CDR3 is TGTGCCAGCAGTTACGGGGCGGGCTACACCTTC.

The chain couples TRBV30 to TRBJ1-3, with TRBD1 matching 7 bases. Looked up from germline, CDR1 is GTSNPN and CDR2 is SVGIG (reference sequence). The CDR3 totals 14 residues. J was trimmed by 2 bases and V by 0 bases; bases with no gene match: 1. The CDR3 region has the DNA TGTGCCTGGAGTGTAGGGACAGCTGGAAACACCATATATTTT. Its protein product is CAWSVGTAGNTIYF.

Here the CDR3 reads CASSFLDVSYEQYF. CDR3 coding DNA: TGCGCCAGCAGCTTCCTGGACGTGTCCTACGAGCAGTACTTC. The chain recombines TRBV5-1 with TRBJ2-7; D not certain. This CDR3 contains 14 residues. The V end was cut by 2 bases, the J end by 1 base, with 10 bases between. In germline, CDR1 is SGHRS, CDR2 YFSETQ.

CDR3 region: CASSQDEGGSYNEQFF. The CDR3 bases are TGTGCCAGCAGCCAAGATGAGGGAGGCTCCTACAATGAGCAGTTCTTC. The chain recombines TRBV4-2 with TRBJ2-1; D might be TRBD2 (6 bases). The germline V gene has CDR1 LGHNA and CDR2 YNFKEQ. The CDR3 has 16 residues. V was trimmed by 0 bases and J by 0 bases, leaving 9 bases between them.

This chain joins TRBV9 and TRBJ2-3; D gene unclear. This CDR3 has 13 residues. The germline gives CDR1 SGDLS, CDR2 YYNGEE. V was cut by 1 base and J by 3 bases, with 6 bases left in between. The CDR3 DNA sequence: TGTGCCAGCAGCGTACGCAGGACAGATACGCAGTATTTT. Its protein product is CASSVRRTDTQYF.

The chain combines TRBV19 with TRBJ2-5, with 10 bases fitting TRBD2. Per germline, CDR1 LNHDA and CDR2 SQIVND (reference sequence). This CDR3 is 15 amino acids long. V lost 2 bases, J lost 5 bases, and 5 bases stayed unmatched. Written as DNA, the CDR3 is TGTGCCAGTAGTATACTACCTAGCGGGGGCGAGACCCAGTACTTC. It specifies CASSILPSGGETQYF.

The gene calls are TRBV30 and TRBJ2-5, with a possible D match to TRBD1 (5 bases). Germline values: CDR1 GTSNPN, CDR2 SVGIG (reference sequence). V was pared by 0 bases and J by 3 bases, with 8 bases between. The CDR3 spans 13 residues. For the CDR3, the DNA is TGTGCCTGGAGTGTATCAGGGAAAGAGACCCAGTACTTC. Translation: CAWSVSGKETQYF.